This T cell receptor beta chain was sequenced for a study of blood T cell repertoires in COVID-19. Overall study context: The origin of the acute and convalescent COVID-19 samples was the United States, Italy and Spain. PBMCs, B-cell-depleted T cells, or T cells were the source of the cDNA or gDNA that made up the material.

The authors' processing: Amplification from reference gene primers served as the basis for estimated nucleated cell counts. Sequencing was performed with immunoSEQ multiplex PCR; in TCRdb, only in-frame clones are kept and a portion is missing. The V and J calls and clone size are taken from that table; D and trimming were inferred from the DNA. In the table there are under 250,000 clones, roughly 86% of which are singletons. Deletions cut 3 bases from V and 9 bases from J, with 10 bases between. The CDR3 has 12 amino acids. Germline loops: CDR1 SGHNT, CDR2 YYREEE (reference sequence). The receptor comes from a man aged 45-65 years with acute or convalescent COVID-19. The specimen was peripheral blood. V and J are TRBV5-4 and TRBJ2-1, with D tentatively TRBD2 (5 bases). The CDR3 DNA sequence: TGTGCCAGCAGCTCCCGGGGAGTTGAGCAGTTCTTC. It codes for CASSSRGVEQFF.